The clone carrying this T cell receptor (beta chain) has just a few counts. A much larger clone is a single base away; this may be a read error. Since the CDR3 does not end with the conserved phenylalanine or tryptophan, this likely comes from a read error. These data belong to a study of lung T cells in sarcoidosis with Löfgren's syndrome. Between the trimmed V and J ends, which lost 6 bases and 1 base, there was a span of 12 bases. The germline gives CDR1 MNHEY, CDR2 SVGEGT. The CDR3 is 14 residues long. TCRdb re-called the reads through MiXCR, storing one row per CDR3 protein. Found here are 60,000 to 65,000 distinct CDR3 sequences, 21% of them singletons; the top ten hold approximately 2.1%.

V is TRBV6-2 or TRBV6-3 and J is TRBJ1-1, with D possibly matching TRBD1 (6 bases). The clonotype comes from a human donor with sarcoidosis (Löfgren's syndrome or another form), or a control subject (not recorded which). The sequencing input was CD4+ T cells from PBMCs. CDR3 DNA sequence: TGTGCCAGCAGGAGGGACAACGCGAACACTGAAGCTTTCCTT. Translated, it gives CASRRDNANTEAFL.